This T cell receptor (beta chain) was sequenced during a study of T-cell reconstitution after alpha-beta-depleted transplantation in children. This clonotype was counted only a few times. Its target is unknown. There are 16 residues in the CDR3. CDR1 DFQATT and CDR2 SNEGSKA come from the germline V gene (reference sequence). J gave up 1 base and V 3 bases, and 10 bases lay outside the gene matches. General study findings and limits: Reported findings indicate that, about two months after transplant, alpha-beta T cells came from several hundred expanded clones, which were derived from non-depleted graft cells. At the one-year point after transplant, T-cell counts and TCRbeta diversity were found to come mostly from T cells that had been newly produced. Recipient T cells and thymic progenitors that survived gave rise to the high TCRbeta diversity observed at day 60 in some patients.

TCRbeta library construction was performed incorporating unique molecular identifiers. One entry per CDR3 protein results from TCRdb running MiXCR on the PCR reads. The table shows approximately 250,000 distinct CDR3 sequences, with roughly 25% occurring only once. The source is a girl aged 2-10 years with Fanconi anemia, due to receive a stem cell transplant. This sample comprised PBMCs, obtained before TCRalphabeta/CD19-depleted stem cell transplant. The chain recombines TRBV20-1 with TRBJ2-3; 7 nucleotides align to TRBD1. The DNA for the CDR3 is TGCAGTGCTAGTTACGGTTTAGGGACAGGCACAGATACGCAGTATTTT. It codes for CSASYGLGTGTDTQYF.